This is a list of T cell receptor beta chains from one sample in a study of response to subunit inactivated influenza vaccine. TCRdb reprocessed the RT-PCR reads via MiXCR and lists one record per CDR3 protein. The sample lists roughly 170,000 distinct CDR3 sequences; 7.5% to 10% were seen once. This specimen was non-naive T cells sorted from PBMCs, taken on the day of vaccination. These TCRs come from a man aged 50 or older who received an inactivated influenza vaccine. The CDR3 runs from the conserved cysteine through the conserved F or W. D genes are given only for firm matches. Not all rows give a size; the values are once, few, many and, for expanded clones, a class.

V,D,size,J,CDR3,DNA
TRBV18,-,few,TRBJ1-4,CASSPGAGEKLFF,TGTGCCAGCTCACCAGGGGCCGGTGAAAAACTGTTTTTT
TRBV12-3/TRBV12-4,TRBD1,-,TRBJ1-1,CASSFLQGSTEAFF,TGTGCCAGCAGTTTCTTACAGGGGAGTACTGAAGCTTTCTTT
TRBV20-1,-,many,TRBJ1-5,CSASPGLFSNQPQHF,TGCAGTGCTAGCCCCGGGTTGTTTAGCAATCAGCCCCAGCATTTT
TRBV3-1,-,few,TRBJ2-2,CASSQEGQHTGELFF,TGTGCCAGCAGCCAAGAAGGACAGCACACCGGGGAGCTGTTTTTT
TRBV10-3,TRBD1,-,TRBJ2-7,CAISENRGQAGEQYF,TGTGCCATCAGTGAGAACAGGGGACAGGCGGGAGAGCAGTACTTC
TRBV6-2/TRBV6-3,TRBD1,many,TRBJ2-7,CASTGDRGYEQYF,TGTGCCAGCACCGGGGACAGAGGGTACGAGCAGTACTTC
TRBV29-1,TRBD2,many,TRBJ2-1,CSVEGIAGLDEQFF,TGCAGCGTTGAAGGGATAGCGGGACTGGATGAGCAGTTCTTC
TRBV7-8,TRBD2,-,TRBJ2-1,CASRTSGLYNEQFF,TGTGCCAGCAGGACTAGCGGGTTGTACAATGAGCAGTTCTTC
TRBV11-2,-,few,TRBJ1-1,CASSNDPNTEAFF,TGTGCCAGCAGCAATGATCCTAACACTGAAGCTTTCTTT
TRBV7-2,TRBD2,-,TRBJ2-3,CASSTRRTSGGGDTQYF,TGTGCCAGCAGCACCCGCCGGACTAGCGGGGGAGGAGATACGCAGTATTTT
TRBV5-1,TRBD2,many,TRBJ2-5,CASTFRPGGNPTTQYF,TGCGCCAGCACCTTCCGTCCGGGGGGGAACCCAACGACCCAGTACTTC
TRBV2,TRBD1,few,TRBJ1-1,CASSEGAQGTAFF,TGTGCCAGCAGTGAAGGGGCACAGGGGACGGCTTTCTTT
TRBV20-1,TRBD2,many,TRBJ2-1,CSARRTSGRNEQFF,TGCAGTGCTAGGCGGACTAGCGGGAGGAACGAGCAGTTCTTC
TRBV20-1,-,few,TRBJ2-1,CSARVLSSYNEQFF,TGCAGTGCTAGGGTCCTGAGCTCCTACAATGAGCAGTTCTTC
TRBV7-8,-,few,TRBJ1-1,CASSLVYQMNTEAFF,TGTGCCAGCAGCTTAGTTTACCAGATGAACACTGAAGCTTTCTTT
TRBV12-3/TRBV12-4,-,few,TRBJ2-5,CASSLYGVRAKETQYF,TGTGCCAGCAGTCTCTACGGTGTTCGGGCCAAAGAGACCCAGTACTTC
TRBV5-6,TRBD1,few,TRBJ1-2,CASSLGSTGHYGYTF,TGTGCCAGCAGCTTGGGGTCGACAGGGCACTATGGCTACACCTTC
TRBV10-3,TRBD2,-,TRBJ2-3,CAISDFRLAGLEDTQYF,TGTGCCATCAGTGACTTTAGACTAGCCGGGCTCGAAGATACGCAGTATTTT
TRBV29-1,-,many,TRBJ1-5,CSVQDSVNQPQHF,TGCAGCGTTCAGGACAGCGTCAATCAGCCCCAGCATTTT
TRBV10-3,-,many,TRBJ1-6,CAISELEGDNSPLHF,TGTGCCATCAGCGAATTGGAAGGAGATAATTCACCCCTCCACTTT
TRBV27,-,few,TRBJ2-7,CASSSMTGRYEQYF,TGTGCCAGCAGTTCAATGACAGGGAGGTACGAGCAGTACTTC
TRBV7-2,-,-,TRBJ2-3,CASSPSSLTSTDTQYF,TGTGCCAGCAGCCCTTCTTCCCTAACTAGCACAGATACGCAGTATTTT
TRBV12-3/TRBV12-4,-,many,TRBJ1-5,CASSRKNQPQHF,TGTGCCAGCAGTCGTAAGAATCAGCCCCAGCATTTT
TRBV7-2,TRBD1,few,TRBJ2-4,CASSQGAAKNIQYF,TGTGCCAGCAGCCAGGGGGCGGCCAAAAACATTCAGTACTTC
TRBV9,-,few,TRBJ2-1,CASSAARTSWGYNEQFF,TGTGCCAGCAGCGCGGCTAGGACGTCCTGGGGCTACAATGAGCAGTTCTTC
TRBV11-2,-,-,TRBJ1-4,CASSFGGNREKLFF,TGTGCCAGCAGCTTCGGGGGGAATAGAGAAAAACTGTTTTTT
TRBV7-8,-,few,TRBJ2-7,CASSLQASVSYEQYF,TGTGCCAGCAGCTTACAGGCCTCAGTCTCCTACGAGCAGTACTTC
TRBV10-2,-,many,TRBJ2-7,CASSVVGGGRAVEQYF,TGCGCCAGCAGTGTGGTTGGGGGCGGGAGAGCGGTCGAGCAGTACTTC
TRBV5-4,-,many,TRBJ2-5,CASSLEERETQYF,TGTGCCAGCAGCTTGGAAGAAAGAGAGACCCAGTACTTC
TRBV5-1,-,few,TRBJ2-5,CASSLERGQETQYF,TGCGCCAGCAGCTTGGAACGGGGGCAAGAGACCCAGTACTTC
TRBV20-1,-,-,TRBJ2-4,CSASSGRNIQYF,TGCAGTGCTAGCTCCGGACGAAACATTCAGTACTTC
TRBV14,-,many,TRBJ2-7,CASSPLPTGVHEQYF,TGTGCCAGCAGCCCCCTACCGACCGGGGTACACGAGCAGTACTTC
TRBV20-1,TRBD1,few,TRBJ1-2,CSATRRGQGSYGYTF,TGCAGTGCCACCCGCCGGGGACAGGGATCCTATGGCTACACCTTC
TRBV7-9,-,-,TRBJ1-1,CASSDGRTNTEAFF,TGTGCCAGCAGTGACGGACGGACGAACACTGAAGCTTTCTTT
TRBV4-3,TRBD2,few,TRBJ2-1,CASSQRTSGAWDEQFF,TGCGCCAGCAGCCAGAGGACTAGCGGCGCCTGGGATGAGCAGTTCTTC
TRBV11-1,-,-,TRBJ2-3,CASSLNGYSTDTQYF,TGTGCCAGCAGCTTAAATGGATATAGCACAGATACGCAGTATTTT
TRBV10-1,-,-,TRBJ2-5,CASSESPGETQYF,TGCGCCAGCAGTGAGTCCCCCGGGGAGACCCAGTACTTC
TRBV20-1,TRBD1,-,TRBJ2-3,CSARDADRGRTDTQYF,TGCAGTGCTAGAGACGCGGACAGGGGGCGCACAGATACGCAGTATTTT
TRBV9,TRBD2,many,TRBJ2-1,CASSVFALAGKGPYNEQFF,TGTGCCAGCAGCGTATTTGCTTTAGCGGGAAAGGGGCCCTACAATGAGCAGTTCTTC
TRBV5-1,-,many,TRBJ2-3,CASSLGGRAADTQYF,TGCGCCAGCAGCTTGGGCGGCAGAGCGGCAGATACGCAGTATTTT
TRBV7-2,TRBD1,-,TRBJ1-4,CASSWQGAGEKLFF,TGTGCCAGCAGCTGGCAGGGGGCGGGTGAAAAACTGTTTTTT
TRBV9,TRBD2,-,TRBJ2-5,CASSVAGGPGETQYF,TGTGCCAGCAGCGTAGCGGGAGGGCCGGGCGAGACCCAGTACTTC
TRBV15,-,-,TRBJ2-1,CATSRDRQGLRYNEQFF,TGTGCCACCAGCAGAGATCGCCAGGGCCTACGTTACAATGAGCAGTTCTTC
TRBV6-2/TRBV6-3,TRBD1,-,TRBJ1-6,CASRPTGRGSPLHF,TGTGCCAGCAGACCGACAGGGCGCGGTTCACCCCTCCACTTT
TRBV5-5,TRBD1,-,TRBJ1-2,CDSSASTGGVGYTF,TGTGACAGCAGTGCCTCTACAGGGGGCGTTGGCTACACCTTC
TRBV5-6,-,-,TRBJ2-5,CASSLGVDGETQYF,TGTGCCAGCAGCTTGGGAGTGGACGGAGAGACCCAGTACTTC
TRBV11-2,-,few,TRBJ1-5,CASSSDGRISWQPQHF,TGTGCCAGCAGCTCGGACGGGCGTATCAGTTGGCAGCCCCAGCATTTT
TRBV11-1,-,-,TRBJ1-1,CASSFANTEAFF,TGTGCCAGCAGCTTTGCGAACACTGAAGCTTTCTTT
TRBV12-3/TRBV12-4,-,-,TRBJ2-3,CASSFYGDTDTQYF,TGTGCCAGCAGTTTCTATGGCGACACAGATACGCAGTATTTT
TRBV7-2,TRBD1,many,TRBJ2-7,CASSPGQGPYEQYF,TGTGCCAGCAGCCCAGGACAGGGGCCCTACGAGCAGTACTTC
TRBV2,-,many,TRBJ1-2,CASSKETGRVSGYTF,TGTGCCAGCAGTAAAGAAACAGGGAGAGTGTCTGGCTACACCTTC
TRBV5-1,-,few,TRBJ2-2,CASSLGSVPNTGELFF,TGCGCCAGCAGCTTGGGCAGCGTACCCAACACCGGGGAGCTGTTTTTT
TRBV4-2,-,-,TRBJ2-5,CASSPTPSHVSETQYF,TGTGCCAGCAGCCCCACGCCCTCCCATGTATCAGAGACCCAGTACTTC
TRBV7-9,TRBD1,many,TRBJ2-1,CASSSGTGAFNEQFF,TGTGCCAGCAGCTCTGGGACAGGGGCTTTCAATGAGCAGTTCTTC
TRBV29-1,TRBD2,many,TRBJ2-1,CSVTLAGGRYNEQFF,TGCAGCGTCACCCTAGCGGGAGGACGTTACAATGAGCAGTTCTTC